The entry below describes one TCR beta chain. This sample is drawn from a study of HIV-infected patients and healthy controls. CDR3 length equals 15 residues. TCRdb fed the 5' RACE reads into MiXCR, producing one record per CDR3 protein. The top ten hold over 1.1% of the sample, which has about 64,000 distinct CDR3 sequences, 19% seen once. Specimen: CD4+ T cells from blood. The rearrangement links TRBV21-1 to TRBJ1-2; the table assigns TRBD1, which was not confirmed against the DNA. TRBV21-1 counts as a pseudogene. This TCR was sampled from a human donor in good health. CDR3 nucleotides: TGTGCCAGCAGCTCTCCAGGGGGCGGAGACTATGGCTACACCTTC. This codes for CASSSPGGGDYGYTF.